This T cell receptor (beta chain) originates from a study of T-cell reconstitution after alpha-beta-depleted transplantation in children. Study findings and constraints: Several hundred expanded graft clones reportedly gave rise to the alpha-beta T cells present about two months after transplant.

This sample's TCRbeta library carried unique molecular identifier barcodes. TCRdb re-called the PCR reads with MiXCR, one entry per CDR3 protein. Of hundreds of thousands of distinct CDR3 sequences listed, more than 20% are singletons. This clonotype was observed at least ten times. Antigen unknown. The ends were cut back, 6 bases at V and 15 bases at J, with 18 bases in the middle. The CDR3 totals 12 residues. CDR1 is MNHEY and CDR2 is SVGAGI in the germline V gene. The chain recombines TRBV6-5 with TRBJ2-1; maybe TRBD2 (5 bases). The sample consisted of PBMCs, mostly from graft donor cells, taken 360 days after TCRalphabeta/CD19-depleted stem cell transplant. The sequence derives from a boy younger than two who had a stem cell transplant for acute myeloid leukemia, so the T cells may come from the graft donor. The DNA of the CDR3 is TGTGCCAGCAGAACCCCAAGAGGAGGACTGTTCTTC. It is translated as CASRTPRGGLFF.